This T cell receptor beta chain came from a study of blood T cell repertoires in COVID-19. Study-level information: PBMCs, B-cell-depleted T cells, or T cells provided the cDNA or gDNA that made up the material.

Clones were sequenced by immunoSEQ multiplex PCR, and TCRdb holds only the in-frame ones, with some missing. Of a few hundred thousand clones listed, under 85% are singletons. This CDR3 is 13 amino acids long. The germline gives CDR1 SGHNT, CDR2 YYREEE (reference sequence). V was shortened by 4 bases and J by 4 bases, with 11 bases between the two germline ends. This TCR derives from a woman aged 50 to 65 who had recovered from COVID-19. V gene TRBV5-4 combines with J gene TRBJ1-1; D is uncertain. Sequenced sample: PBMCs or T cells enriched from blood (not recorded which). The CDR3 sequence is CASSPSPFTEAFF. DNA for the CDR3: TGTGCCAGCAGCCCCAGTCCCTTCACTGAAGCTTTCTTT.